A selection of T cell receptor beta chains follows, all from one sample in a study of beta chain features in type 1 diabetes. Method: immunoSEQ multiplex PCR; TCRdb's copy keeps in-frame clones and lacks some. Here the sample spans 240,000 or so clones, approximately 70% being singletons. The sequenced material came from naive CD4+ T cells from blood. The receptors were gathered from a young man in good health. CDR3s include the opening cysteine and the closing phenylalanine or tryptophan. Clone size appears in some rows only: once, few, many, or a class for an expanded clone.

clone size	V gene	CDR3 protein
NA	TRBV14	CANSQATGGYSGANVLTF
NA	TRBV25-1	CASSEVGVLNSPLHF
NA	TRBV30	CAWSVVTTDGELFF
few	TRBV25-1	CASSELRGQNSPLHF
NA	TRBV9	CASRAGLGSYNEQFF
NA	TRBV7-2	CASSLNGGTYEQYF
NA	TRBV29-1	CSELRTGDTDTQYF
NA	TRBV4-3	CASSQALYLGSYNEQFF
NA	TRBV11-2	CASSFPGLAVYEQYF
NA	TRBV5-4	CASSRTWGFTEAFF
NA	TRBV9	CASSVGSARVGNEQFF
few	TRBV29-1	CSAQLTTEAFF
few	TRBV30	CAWSVVGGEQYF
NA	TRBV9	CASSVDAGAGQPQHF
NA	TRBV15	CATSSINYGYTF
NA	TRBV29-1	CSVETGVLAEAFF
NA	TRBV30	CAWSLRTVNTEAFF
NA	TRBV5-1	CASSLDTGHSYNEQFF
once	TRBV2	CASSESRNYGYTF
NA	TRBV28	CASSSLRPDTQYF
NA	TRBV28	CASSREYEQYF
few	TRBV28	CASSLTSGSSYEQYF
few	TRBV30	CAWRDLATSGKETQYF